The rows below give T cell receptor beta chains drawn from one sample of a study of CD8 T cells in Susac syndrome. TCRdb called the immunoSEQ multiplex PCR reads again in MiXCR, with one record for every CDR3 protein. Of tens of thousands of distinct CDR3 sequences detected, about 95% appear once; the ten largest clones hold about 0.3%. Sequenced material: CD4+ T cells from PBMCs. The receptors shown here come from a human donor with Susac syndrome. Both conserved end residues are part of each CDR3. D genes are given only for firm matches. Only part of the rows carry a size: once, few, many, or a class if the clone is expanded.

D gene: TRBD1
clone size: .
V gene: TRBV12-3/TRBV12-4
J gene: TRBJ1-6
CDR3 DNA: TGTGCCAGCAGTTTAGGACAGGGAGCTTCACCCCTCCACTTT
CDR3 protein: CASSLGQGASPLHF

D gene: TRBD1
clone size: .
V gene: TRBV20-1
J gene: TRBJ2-4
CDR3 DNA: TGCAGTGCTCCCACCACAGGGGGCGCAGCCAAAAACATTCAGTACTTC
CDR3 protein: CSAPTTGGAAKNIQYF

D gene: TRBD1
clone size: .
V gene: TRBV27
J gene: TRBJ1-1
CDR3 DNA: TGTGCCAGCAGTTTTCCAGACAGGGACGGTGAAGCTTTCTTT
CDR3 protein: CASSFPDRDGEAFF

D gene: .
clone size: .
V gene: TRBV6-5
J gene: TRBJ2-2
CDR3 DNA: TGTGCCAGCAGTTATCGGGGATCCGGGGAGCTGTTTTTT
CDR3 protein: CASSYRGSGELFF

D gene: TRBD2
clone size: .
V gene: TRBV19
J gene: TRBJ2-2
CDR3 DNA: TGTGCCAGTGAAAATAACCTCAAGCGGGGCGCGAACACCGGGGAGCTGTTTTTT
CDR3 protein: CASENNLKRGANTGELFF

D gene: .
clone size: .
V gene: TRBV4-2
J gene: TRBJ2-6
CDR3 DNA: TGTGCCAGCAGCCCCCGGGACTCTGGGGCCAACGTCCTGACTTTC
CDR3 protein: CASSPRDSGANVLTF

D gene: .
clone size: .
V gene: TRBV20-1
J gene: TRBJ1-5
CDR3 DNA: TGCAGTGCTAGAGATCTTGTGGATCAGCCCCAGCATTTT
CDR3 protein: CSARDLVDQPQHF

D gene: .
clone size: .
V gene: TRBV2
J gene: TRBJ1-5
CDR3 DNA: TGTGCCAGCAGCTCACAGGTTACCAGCAATCAGCCCCAGCATTTT
CDR3 protein: CASSSQVTSNQPQHF

D gene: TRBD2
clone size: once
V gene: TRBV7-2
J gene: TRBJ2-1
CDR3 DNA: TGTGCCTCGGGGAGGGTTCGAACCAATGAGCAGTTCTTC
CDR3 protein: CASGRVRTNEQFF

D gene: .
clone size: .
V gene: TRBV20-1
J gene: TRBJ2-1
CDR3 DNA: TGCAGTGCTCCCACCCATCGGAGCAATGAGCAGTTCTTC
CDR3 protein: CSAPTHRSNEQFF

D gene: .
clone size: .
V gene: TRBV12-3/TRBV12-4
J gene: TRBJ1-6
CDR3 DNA: TGTGCCAGCAACAGGGTTGCTACAACCCTTGAGAGGGAACCCCTCCACTTT
CDR3 protein: CASNRVATTLEREPLHF

D gene: .
clone size: .
V gene: TRBV7-9
J gene: TRBJ1-1
CDR3 DNA: TGTGCCAGCAGCTTAGAGATAGGGCCACTGAACACTGAAGCTTTCTTT
CDR3 protein: CASSLEIGPLNTEAFF

D gene: .
clone size: .
V gene: TRBV3-1
J gene: TRBJ2-1
CDR3 DNA: TGTGCCAGCAGCCTTAGGGGCTCCAATGAGCAGTTCTTC
CDR3 protein: CASSLRGSNEQFF

D gene: .
clone size: .
V gene: TRBV6-1
J gene: TRBJ2-5
CDR3 DNA: TGTGCCAGCAGTGAAGCAACAGGCATTCTACAAGAGACCCAGTACTTC
CDR3 protein: CASSEATGILQETQYF

D gene: .
clone size: .
V gene: TRBV28
J gene: TRBJ2-7
CDR3 DNA: TGTGCCAGCAGCAGGGGACAGCAGTACTTC
CDR3 protein: CASSRGQQYF

D gene: .
clone size: .
V gene: TRBV9
J gene: TRBJ2-1
CDR3 DNA: TGTGCCAGCAGCGTAGGAGGTCAAGAGCAGTTCTTC
CDR3 protein: CASSVGGQEQFF

D gene: .
clone size: .
V gene: TRBV18
J gene: TRBJ1-2
CDR3 DNA: TGTGCCAGCTCACCACTGAGGTTCAGGGACCCCTCCATGGGGGGCTACACCTTC
CDR3 protein: CASSPLRFRDPSMGGYTF

D gene: TRBD1
clone size: .
V gene: TRBV15
J gene: TRBJ1-5
CDR3 DNA: TGTGCCACCAGCAGAGATCAGGGGGCTAGCAATCAGCCCCAGCATTTT
CDR3 protein: CATSRDQGASNQPQHF

D gene: .
clone size: .
V gene: TRBV6-2/TRBV6-3
J gene: TRBJ2-2
CDR3 DNA: TGTGCCAGCAGTCCGACGTCCGCCGGGGAGCTGTTTTTT
CDR3 protein: CASSPTSAGELFF

D gene: .
clone size: .
V gene: TRBV2
J gene: TRBJ2-7
CDR3 DNA: TGTGCCAGCCGCGAACAGCCCTACGAGCAGTACTTC
CDR3 protein: CASREQPYEQYF

D gene: .
clone size: .
V gene: TRBV28
J gene: TRBJ2-3
CDR3 DNA: TGTGCCAGCAGTTTGTCTAATCGTCGGGATACGCAGTATTTT
CDR3 protein: CASSLSNRRDTQYF

D gene: TRBD2
clone size: .
V gene: TRBV6-5
J gene: TRBJ2-3
CDR3 DNA: TGTGCCAGCAATACACCTAGCGGGGGGCCAGATACGCAGTATTTT
CDR3 protein: CASNTPSGGPDTQYF

D gene: .
clone size: .
V gene: TRBV5-6
J gene: TRBJ2-7
CDR3 DNA: TGTGCCAGCAGCTTGCCTACAGGCGCCCGGGACGAGCAGTACTTC
CDR3 protein: CASSLPTGARDEQYF

D gene: .
clone size: .
V gene: TRBV27
J gene: TRBJ1-5
CDR3 DNA: TGTGCCAGCAGTCACTCAGGCGTATCAAACAATCAGCCCCAGCATTTT
CDR3 protein: CASSHSGVSNNQPQHF

D gene: .
clone size: .
V gene: TRBV2
J gene: TRBJ2-2
CDR3 DNA: TGTGCCAGCAGTGAAACGGGGGTGGCCGGGGAGCTGTTTTTT
CDR3 protein: CASSETGVAGELFF

D gene: .
clone size: .
V gene: TRBV3-1
J gene: TRBJ1-3
CDR3 DNA: TGTGCCAGCAGCCAAGAGAGGTTTAGTTCCGGAAACACCATATATTTT
CDR3 protein: CASSQERFSSGNTIYF

D gene: .
clone size: .
V gene: TRBV2
J gene: TRBJ1-2
CDR3 DNA: TGTGCCAGCAGGAAGGAGAGGGAAACTGCCTATGGCTACACCTTC
CDR3 protein: CASRKERETAYGYTF

D gene: .
clone size: .
V gene: TRBV20-1
J gene: TRBJ2-3
CDR3 DNA: TGCAGTGCTACGGGGGCGATGAATGGAGATACGCAGTATTTT
CDR3 protein: CSATGAMNGDTQYF

D gene: .
clone size: .
V gene: TRBV6-5
J gene: TRBJ2-7
CDR3 DNA: TGTGCCAGCGGACCAGGATGGAGCTCCTACGAGCAGTACTTC
CDR3 protein: CASGPGWSSYEQYF

D gene: TRBD1
clone size: .
V gene: TRBV19
J gene: TRBJ2-5
CDR3 DNA: TGTGCCAGTACCTCCGGGACAGGGAGGATGGAGACCCAGTACTTC
CDR3 protein: CASTSGTGRMETQYF

D gene: .
clone size: .
V gene: TRBV30
J gene: TRBJ2-5
CDR3 DNA: TGTGCCTGGACGTACGACAGAGAGACCCAGTACTTC
CDR3 protein: CAWTYDRETQYF

D gene: .
clone size: .
V gene: TRBV4-1
J gene: TRBJ2-2
CDR3 DNA: TGCGCCAGCAGACAATTGGTCGTGGGGTCGACCGGGGAGCTGTTTTTT
CDR3 protein: CASRQLVVGSTGELFF

D gene: TRBD1
clone size: .
V gene: TRBV7-6
J gene: TRBJ2-7
CDR3 DNA: TGTGCCAGCAGCCCTAAGGCGGGGACAGGGGTGTACGAGCAGTACTTC
CDR3 protein: CASSPKAGTGVYEQYF

D gene: .
clone size: .
V gene: TRBV20-1
J gene: TRBJ1-4
CDR3 DNA: TGCAGTGCTCCGGAGGGCGCGGTATGGAATGAAAAACTGTTTTTT
CDR3 protein: CSAPEGAVWNEKLFF

D gene: .
clone size: .
V gene: TRBV20-1
J gene: TRBJ2-1
CDR3 DNA: TGCAGTGCTAGAGCGACGGGACGATGGGATGAGCAGTTCTTC
CDR3 protein: CSARATGRWDEQFF

D gene: .
clone size: .
V gene: TRBV29-1
J gene: TRBJ2-7
CDR3 DNA: TGCAGCGTCCTTGGGCGAGGGAATTACGAGCAGTACTTC
CDR3 protein: CSVLGRGNYEQYF

D gene: TRBD1
clone size: .
V gene: TRBV11-2
J gene: TRBJ2-2
CDR3 DNA: TGTGCCAGCAGACCGACAGGGTCCGGGGAGCTGTTTTTT
CDR3 protein: CASRPTGSGELFF

D gene: .
clone size: .
V gene: TRBV30
J gene: TRBJ2-7
CDR3 DNA: TGTGCCTGGAGAGGACAGCGCGAGCAGTACTTC
CDR3 protein: CAWRGQREQYF

D gene: TRBD1
clone size: few
V gene: TRBV25-1
J gene: TRBJ2-7
CDR3 DNA: TGTGCCAGCAGTGTATTCCGACAGGGGACCTACGAGCAGTACTTC
CDR3 protein: CASSVFRQGTYEQYF

D gene: TRBD1
clone size: .
V gene: TRBV12-3/TRBV12-4
J gene: TRBJ2-1
CDR3 DNA: TGTGCCAGCAGCCAGGGGGCACGTGAGCAGTTCTTC
CDR3 protein: CASSQGAREQFF

D gene: TRBD1
clone size: .
V gene: TRBV29-1
J gene: TRBJ2-7
CDR3 DNA: TGCAGCGTGTCGGGACAGTCAACCTACGAGCAGTACTTC
CDR3 protein: CSVSGQSTYEQYF

D gene: .
clone size: .
V gene: TRBV18
J gene: TRBJ2-7
CDR3 DNA: TGTGCCAGCTCACCAGGGTATGGGTACGAGCAGTACTTC
CDR3 protein: CASSPGYGYEQYF

D gene: TRBD1
clone size: .
V gene: TRBV6-6
J gene: TRBJ1-3
CDR3 DNA: TGTGCCAGCAGCCCGACAGGGCTTGGGGACACCATATATTTT
CDR3 protein: CASSPTGLGDTIYF

D gene: .
clone size: .
V gene: TRBV6-2/TRBV6-3
J gene: TRBJ1-1
CDR3 DNA: TGTGCCAGCAGTGCGGGTATTTCCGGCACTGAAGCTTTCTTT
CDR3 protein: CASSAGISGTEAFF